This T cell receptor beta chain emerged from a study of cytomegalovirus exposure and HLA in healthy donors. The overall study: Among the 400 or so donors who were genotyped, 81% fell in the genetic ancestry cluster that is associated with self-reported Caucasian donors.

The study's findings and limits: V- and J-gene trimming in TCR beta was tied to a missense DCLRE1C variant by an analysis performed later.

Germline-derived CDR1 and CDR2 are GTSNPN and SVGIG (reference sequence). The V and J ends lost 0 bases and 4 bases respectively, with 12 bases between them. The CDR3 is 14 residues long. As to this clone: Antigen specificity is unknown.

The PCR had 60 Vbeta and 13 Jbeta primers. The method was immunoSEQ multiplex PCR; TCRdb's version includes in-frame clones alone and lacks a portion of them. The table has around 130,000 clones, roughly three quarters seen once. Healthy bone marrow donors supplied every sample. The chain links TRBV30 to TRBJ1-2; D gene ambiguous. This receptor was identified in a woman between 18 and 30 years old in good health and CMV-seronegative. The sequencing input was PBMCs. This CDR3 is CAWSVRGRIYGYTF. DNA for the CDR3: TGTGCCTGGAGTGTACGAGGTCGGATCTATGGCTACACCTTC.